This paragraph covers one T cell receptor (beta chain) sequence. Its ends do not fully match the called genes, so a read error is possible. Germline loops: CDR1 SGHVS, CDR2 FQNEAQ. The CDR3 has 15 residues. The investigators amplified TCR beta CDR3 regions from RNA transcripts. Carried out on the TCR CDR3, a first-round RT-PCR used the HTBI primer set. TCRdb independently ran MiXCR on the multiplex PCR reads; one entry per CDR3 protein. The sample carries 560,000 or so distinct CDR3 sequences, about half recorded once. This sample was taken from a study of T cells in Graves' hyperthyroidism and ophthalmopathy. Graves' hyperthyroidism qualified as stable when ophthalmopathy did not progress within 18 months.

Sequenced: peripheral blood or thyroid tissue (not recorded which). The receptor comes from a woman younger than 35 with Graves' hyperthyroidism. The chain joins TRBV7-8 to TRBJ2-6, with TRBD1 as a possible D gene (6 bases). CDR3 protein: CAGSLDSSRANVLTF. The CDR3 DNA is TGTGCCGGCAGCTTGGACAGCTCTAGGGCCAACGTCCTGACTTTC.